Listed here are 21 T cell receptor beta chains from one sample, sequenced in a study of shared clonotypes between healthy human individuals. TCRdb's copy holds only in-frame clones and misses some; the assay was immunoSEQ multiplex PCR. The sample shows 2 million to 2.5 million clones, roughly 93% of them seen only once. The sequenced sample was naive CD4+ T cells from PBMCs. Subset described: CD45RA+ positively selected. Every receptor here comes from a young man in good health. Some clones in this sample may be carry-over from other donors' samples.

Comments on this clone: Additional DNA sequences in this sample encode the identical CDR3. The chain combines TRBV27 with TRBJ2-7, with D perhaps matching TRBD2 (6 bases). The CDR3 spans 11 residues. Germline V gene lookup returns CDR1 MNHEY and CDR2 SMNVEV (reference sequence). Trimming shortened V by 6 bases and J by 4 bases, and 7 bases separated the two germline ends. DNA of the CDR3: TGTGCCAGCAGCCGGGGGTACGAGCAGTACTTC. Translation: CASSRGYEQYF.

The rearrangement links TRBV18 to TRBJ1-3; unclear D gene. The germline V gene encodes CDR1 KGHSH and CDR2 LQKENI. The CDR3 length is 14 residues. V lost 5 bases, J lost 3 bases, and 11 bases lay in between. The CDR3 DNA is TGTGCCAGCTCAAGAACCGGGCGTGGAAACACCATATATTTT. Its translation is CASSRTGRGNTIYF.

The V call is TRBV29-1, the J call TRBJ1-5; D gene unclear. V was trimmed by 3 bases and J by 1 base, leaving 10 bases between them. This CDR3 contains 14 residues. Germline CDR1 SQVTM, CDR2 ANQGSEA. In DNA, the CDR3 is TGCAGCGTTGATAAGAACAGAAGCAATCAGCCCCAGCATTTT. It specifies CSVDKNRSNQPQHF.

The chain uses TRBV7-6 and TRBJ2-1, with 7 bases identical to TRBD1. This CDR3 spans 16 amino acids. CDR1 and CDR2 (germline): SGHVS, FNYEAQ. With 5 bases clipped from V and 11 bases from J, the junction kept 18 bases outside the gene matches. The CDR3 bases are TGTGCCAGCAGCCACCCGGGAAGACAAACGACAGGGCAGCAGTTCTTC. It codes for CASSHPGRQTTGQQFF.

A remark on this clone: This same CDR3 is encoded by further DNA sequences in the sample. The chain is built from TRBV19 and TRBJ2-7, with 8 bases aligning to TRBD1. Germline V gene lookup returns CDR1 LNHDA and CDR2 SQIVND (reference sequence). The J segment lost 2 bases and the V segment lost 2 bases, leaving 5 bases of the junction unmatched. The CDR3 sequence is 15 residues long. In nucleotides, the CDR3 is TGTGCCAGTAGTATACCCGGACAGGGAACCTACGAGCAGTACTTC. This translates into CASSIPGQGTYEQYF.

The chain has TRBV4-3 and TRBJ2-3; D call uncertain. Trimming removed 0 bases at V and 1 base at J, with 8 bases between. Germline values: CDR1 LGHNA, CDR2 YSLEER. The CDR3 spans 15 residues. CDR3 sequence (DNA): TGCGCCAGCAGCCAAGATTCGACCGGCACAGATACGCAGTATTTT. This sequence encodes CASSQDSTGTDTQYF.

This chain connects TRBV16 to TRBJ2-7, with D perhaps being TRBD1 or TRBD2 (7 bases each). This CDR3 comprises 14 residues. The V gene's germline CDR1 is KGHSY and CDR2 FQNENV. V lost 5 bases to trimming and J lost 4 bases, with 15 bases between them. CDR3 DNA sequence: TGTGCCAGCAGCAATGGGAGGGGGCTGTACGAGCAGTACTTC. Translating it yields CASSNGRGLYEQYF.

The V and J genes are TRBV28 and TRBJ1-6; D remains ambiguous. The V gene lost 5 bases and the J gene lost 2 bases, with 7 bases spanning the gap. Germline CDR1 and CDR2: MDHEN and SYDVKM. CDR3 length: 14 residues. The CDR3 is CASSPLPYNSPLHF. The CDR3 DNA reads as TGTGCCAGCAGTCCCCTCCCCTATAATTCACCCCTCCACTTT.

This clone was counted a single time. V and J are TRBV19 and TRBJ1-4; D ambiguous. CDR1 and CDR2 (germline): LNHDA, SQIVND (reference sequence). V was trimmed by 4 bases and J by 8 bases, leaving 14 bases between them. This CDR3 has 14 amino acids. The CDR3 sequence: CASSTTEVWEKLFF. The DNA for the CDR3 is TGTGCCAGTAGTACTACGGAAGTGTGGGAAAAACTGTTTTTT.

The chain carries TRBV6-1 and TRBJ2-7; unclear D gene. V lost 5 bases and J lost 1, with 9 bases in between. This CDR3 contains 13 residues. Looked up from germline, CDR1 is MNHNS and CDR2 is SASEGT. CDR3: CASSTLGSYEQYF. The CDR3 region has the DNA TGTGCCAGCAGTACCCTGGGGTCCTACGAGCAGTACTTC.

The CDR3 nucleotides are TGTGCCAGCAGCACAGTAGCGGGAATAGGCAATCAGCCCCAGCATTTT. It is translated as CASSTVAGIGNQPQHF. The chain links TRBV27 to TRBJ1-5; D is unresolved. The CDR3 has 16 residues. The germline V and J ends were trimmed by 6 bases and 2 bases, with 17 bases remaining between them. Looked up from germline, CDR1 is MNHEY and CDR2 is SMNVEV (reference sequence).

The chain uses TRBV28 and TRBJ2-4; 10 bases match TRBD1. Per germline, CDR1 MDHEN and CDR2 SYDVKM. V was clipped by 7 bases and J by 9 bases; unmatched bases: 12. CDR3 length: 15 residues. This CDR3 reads CASTDAGTGDGIQYF. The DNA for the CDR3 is TGTGCCAGCACCGATGCCGGGACAGGGGATGGCATTCAGTACTTC.

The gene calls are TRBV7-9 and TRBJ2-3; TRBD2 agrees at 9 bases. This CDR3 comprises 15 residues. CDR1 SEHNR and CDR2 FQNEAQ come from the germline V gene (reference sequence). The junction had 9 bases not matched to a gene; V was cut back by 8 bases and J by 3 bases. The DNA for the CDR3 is TGTGCCAGCCAAAGGGTTAGCGGGAGAACAGATACGCAGTATTTT. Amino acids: CASQRVSGRTDTQYF. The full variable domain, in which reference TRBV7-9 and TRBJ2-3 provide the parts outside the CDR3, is DTGVSQNPRHKITKRGQNVTFRCDPISEHNRLYWYRQTLGQGPEFLTYFQNEAQLEKSRLLSDRFSAERPKGSFSTLEIQRTEQGDSAMYLCASQRVSGRTDTQYFGPGTRLTVL.

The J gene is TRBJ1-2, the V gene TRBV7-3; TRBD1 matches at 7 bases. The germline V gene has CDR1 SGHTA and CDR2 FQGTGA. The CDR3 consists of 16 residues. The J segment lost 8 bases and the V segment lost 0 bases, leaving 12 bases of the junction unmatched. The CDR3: CASSLTLSDRSGGYTF. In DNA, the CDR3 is TGTGCCAGCAGCTTAACGCTTTCGGACAGGTCTGGGGGCTACACCTTC.

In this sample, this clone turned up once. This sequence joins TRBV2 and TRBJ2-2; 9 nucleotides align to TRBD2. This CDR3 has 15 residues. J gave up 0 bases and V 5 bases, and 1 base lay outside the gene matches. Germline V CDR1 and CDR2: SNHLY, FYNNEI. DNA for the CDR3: TGTGCCAGCAGTTCTAGCGGGACGAACACCGGGGAGCTGTTTTTT. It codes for CASSSSGTNTGELFF.

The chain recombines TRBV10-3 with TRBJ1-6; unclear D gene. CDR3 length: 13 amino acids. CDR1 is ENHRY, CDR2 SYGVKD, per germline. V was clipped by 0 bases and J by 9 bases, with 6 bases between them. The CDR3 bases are TGTGCCATCAGTGAGTCGCTAGTTTCACCCCTCCACTTT. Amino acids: CAISESLVSPLHF.

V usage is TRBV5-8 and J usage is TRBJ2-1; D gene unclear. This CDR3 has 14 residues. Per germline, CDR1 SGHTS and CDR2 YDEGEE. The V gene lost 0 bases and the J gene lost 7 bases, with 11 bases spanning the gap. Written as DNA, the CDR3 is TGTGCCAGCAGCTTGGGTAGGGCGTCGAATGAGCAGTTCTTC. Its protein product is CASSLGRASNEQFF.

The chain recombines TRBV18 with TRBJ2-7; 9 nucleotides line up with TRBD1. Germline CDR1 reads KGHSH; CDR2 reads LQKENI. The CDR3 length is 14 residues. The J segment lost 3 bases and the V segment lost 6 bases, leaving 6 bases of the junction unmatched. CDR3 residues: CASSGDRELYEQYF. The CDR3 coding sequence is TGTGCCAGCTCGGGGGACAGGGAGCTCTACGAGCAGTACTTC.

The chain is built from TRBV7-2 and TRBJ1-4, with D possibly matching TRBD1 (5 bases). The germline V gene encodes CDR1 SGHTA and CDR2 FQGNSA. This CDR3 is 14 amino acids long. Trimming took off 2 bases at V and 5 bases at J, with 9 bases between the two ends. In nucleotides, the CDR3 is TGTGCCAGCAGCTTAAGCAGGGTCAATGAAAAACTGTTTTTT. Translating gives CASSLSRVNEKLFF. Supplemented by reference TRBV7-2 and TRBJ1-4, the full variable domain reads GAGVSQSPSNKVTEKGKDVELRCDPISGHTALYWYRQSLGQGLEFLIYFQGNSAPDKSGLPSDRFSAERTGGSVSTLTIQRTQQEDSAVYLCASSLSRVNEKLFFGSGTQLSVL.

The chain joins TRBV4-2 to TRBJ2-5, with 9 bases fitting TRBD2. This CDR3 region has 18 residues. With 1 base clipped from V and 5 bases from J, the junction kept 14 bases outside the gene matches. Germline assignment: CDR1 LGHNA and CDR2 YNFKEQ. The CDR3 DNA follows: TGTGCCAGCAGCCAAGGACTAGCGGCAGGGGGGTCAGAGGAGACCCAGTACTTC. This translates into CASSQGLAAGGSEETQYF.

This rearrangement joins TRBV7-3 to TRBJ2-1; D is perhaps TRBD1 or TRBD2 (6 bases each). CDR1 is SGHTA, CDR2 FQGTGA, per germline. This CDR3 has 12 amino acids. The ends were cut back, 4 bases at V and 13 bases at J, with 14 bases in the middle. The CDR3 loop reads CASSSERGPQFF. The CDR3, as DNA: TGTGCCAGCAGCTCCGAACGGGGGCCTCAGTTCTTC.